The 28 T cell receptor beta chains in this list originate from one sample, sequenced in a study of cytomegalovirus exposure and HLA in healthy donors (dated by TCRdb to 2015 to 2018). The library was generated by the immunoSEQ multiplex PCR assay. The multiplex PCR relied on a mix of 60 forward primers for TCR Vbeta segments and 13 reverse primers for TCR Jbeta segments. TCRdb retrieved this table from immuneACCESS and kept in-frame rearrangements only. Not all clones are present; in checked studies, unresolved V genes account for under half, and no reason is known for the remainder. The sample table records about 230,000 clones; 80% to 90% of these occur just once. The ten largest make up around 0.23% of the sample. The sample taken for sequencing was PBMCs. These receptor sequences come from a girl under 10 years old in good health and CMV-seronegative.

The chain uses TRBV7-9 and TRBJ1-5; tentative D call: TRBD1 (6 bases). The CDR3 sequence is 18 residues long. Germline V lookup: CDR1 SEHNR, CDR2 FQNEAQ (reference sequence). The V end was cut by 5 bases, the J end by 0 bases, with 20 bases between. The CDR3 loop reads CASSQVGPGVFSNQPQHF. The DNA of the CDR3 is TGTGCCAGCAGCCAGGTGGGACCAGGGGTCTTTAGCAATCAGCCCCAGCATTTT.

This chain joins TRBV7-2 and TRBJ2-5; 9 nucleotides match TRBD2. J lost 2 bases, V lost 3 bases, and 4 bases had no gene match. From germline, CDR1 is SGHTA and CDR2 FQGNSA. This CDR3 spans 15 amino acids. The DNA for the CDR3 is TGTGCCAGCAGCTTGAGTAGCGGGAGTCAAGAGACCCAGTACTTC. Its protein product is CASSLSSGSQETQYF.

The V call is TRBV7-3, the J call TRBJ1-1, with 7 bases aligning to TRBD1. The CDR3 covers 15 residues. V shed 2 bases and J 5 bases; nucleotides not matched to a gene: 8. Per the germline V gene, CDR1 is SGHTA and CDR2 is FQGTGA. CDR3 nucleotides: TGTGCCAGCAGCTTATTAGGGGGCGGGGATACTGAAGCTTTCTTT. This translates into CASSLLGGGDTEAFF.

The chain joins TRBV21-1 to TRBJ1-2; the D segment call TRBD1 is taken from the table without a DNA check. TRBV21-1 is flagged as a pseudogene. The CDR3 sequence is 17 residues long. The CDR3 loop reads CASSKGLDRWLTYGYTF. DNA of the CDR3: TGTGCCAGCAGCAAAGGGCTGGACAGGTGGTTAACTTATGGCTACACCTTC.

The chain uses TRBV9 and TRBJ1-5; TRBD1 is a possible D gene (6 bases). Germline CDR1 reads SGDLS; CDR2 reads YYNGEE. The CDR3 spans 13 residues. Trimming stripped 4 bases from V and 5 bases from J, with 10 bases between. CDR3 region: CASSRTAHQPQHF. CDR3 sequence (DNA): TGTGCCAGCAGCCGGACAGCCCATCAGCCCCAGCATTTT.

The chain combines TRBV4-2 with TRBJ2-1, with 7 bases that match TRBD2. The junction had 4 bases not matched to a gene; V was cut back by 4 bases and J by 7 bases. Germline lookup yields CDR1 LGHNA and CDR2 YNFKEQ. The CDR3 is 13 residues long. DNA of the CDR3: TGTGCCAGCAGCCGCTTGGGGGGGAATGAGCAGTTCTTC. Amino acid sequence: CASSRLGGNEQFF.

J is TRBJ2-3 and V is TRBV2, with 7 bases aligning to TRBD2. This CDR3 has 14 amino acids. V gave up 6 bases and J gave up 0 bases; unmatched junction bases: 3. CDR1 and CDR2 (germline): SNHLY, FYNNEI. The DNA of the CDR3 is TGTGCCAGCAGCGGGAGGCCCAGCACAGATACGCAGTATTTT. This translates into CASSGRPSTDTQYF.

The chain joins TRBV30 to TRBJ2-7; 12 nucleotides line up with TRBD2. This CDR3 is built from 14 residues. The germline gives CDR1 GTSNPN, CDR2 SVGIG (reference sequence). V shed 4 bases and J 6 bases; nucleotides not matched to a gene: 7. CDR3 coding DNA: TGTGCCTGGACCTCTAGCGGGGGGGCAGGCGAGCAGTACTTC. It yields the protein CAWTSSGGAGEQYF.

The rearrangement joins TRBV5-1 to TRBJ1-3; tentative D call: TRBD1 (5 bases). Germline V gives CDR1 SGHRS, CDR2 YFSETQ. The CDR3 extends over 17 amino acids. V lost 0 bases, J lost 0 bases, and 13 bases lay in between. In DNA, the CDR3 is TGCGCCAGCAGCTTGGAGGGACTCCAGAGCTCTGGAAACACCATATATTTT. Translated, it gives CASSLEGLQSSGNTIYF.

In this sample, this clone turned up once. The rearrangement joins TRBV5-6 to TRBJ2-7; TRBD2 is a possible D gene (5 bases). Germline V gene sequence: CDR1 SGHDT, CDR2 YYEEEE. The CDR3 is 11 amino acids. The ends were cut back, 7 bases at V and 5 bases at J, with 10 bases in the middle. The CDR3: CASGSFDEQYF. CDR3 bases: TGTGCCAGCGGGAGTTTCGACGAGCAGTACTTC.

CDR3 coding DNA: TGCGCCAGCAGCTTGGTACGGACGGGAGGGGTGTACAATGAGCAGTTCTTC. It translates to CASSLVRTGGVYNEQFF. The rearrangement links TRBV5-1 to TRBJ2-1, with 8 bases that match TRBD2. V gave up 0 bases and J gave up 4 bases; unmatched junction bases: 9. CDR1 is SGHRS, CDR2 YFSETQ, per germline. The CDR3 runs 17 residues.

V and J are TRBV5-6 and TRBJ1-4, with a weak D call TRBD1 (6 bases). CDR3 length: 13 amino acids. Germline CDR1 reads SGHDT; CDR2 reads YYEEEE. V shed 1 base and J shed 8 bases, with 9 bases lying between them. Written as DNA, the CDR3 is TGTGCCAGCAGCTTGACAGGGATGGAAAAACTGTTTTTT. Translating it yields CASSLTGMEKLFF.

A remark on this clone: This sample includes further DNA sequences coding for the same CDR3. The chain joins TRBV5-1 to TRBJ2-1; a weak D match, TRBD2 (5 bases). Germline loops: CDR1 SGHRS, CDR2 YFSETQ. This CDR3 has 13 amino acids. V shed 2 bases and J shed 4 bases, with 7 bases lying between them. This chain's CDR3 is CASSLGSYNEQFF. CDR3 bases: TGCGCCAGCAGCTTAGGGAGTTACAATGAGCAGTTCTTC.

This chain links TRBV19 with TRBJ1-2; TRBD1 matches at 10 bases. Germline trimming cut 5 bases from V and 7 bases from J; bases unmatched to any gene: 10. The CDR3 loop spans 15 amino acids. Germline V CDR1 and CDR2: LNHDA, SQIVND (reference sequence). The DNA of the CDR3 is TGTGCCAGTAGTGTAGCGGGACAGGGGAAGGCTGGCTACACCTTC. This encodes CASSVAGQGKAGYTF.

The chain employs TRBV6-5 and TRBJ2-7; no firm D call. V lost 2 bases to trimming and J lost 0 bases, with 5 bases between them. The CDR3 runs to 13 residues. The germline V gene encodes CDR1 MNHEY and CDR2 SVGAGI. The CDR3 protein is CASSYQFSYEQYF. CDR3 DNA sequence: TGTGCCAGCAGTTACCAGTTCTCCTACGAGCAGTACTTC.

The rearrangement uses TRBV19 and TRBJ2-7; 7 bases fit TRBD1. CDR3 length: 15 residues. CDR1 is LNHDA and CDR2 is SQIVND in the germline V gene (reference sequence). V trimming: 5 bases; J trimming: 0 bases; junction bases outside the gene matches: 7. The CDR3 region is CASSETGSSSYEQYF. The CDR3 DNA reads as TGTGCCAGTAGTGAGACAGGGAGTAGCTCCTACGAGCAGTACTTC.

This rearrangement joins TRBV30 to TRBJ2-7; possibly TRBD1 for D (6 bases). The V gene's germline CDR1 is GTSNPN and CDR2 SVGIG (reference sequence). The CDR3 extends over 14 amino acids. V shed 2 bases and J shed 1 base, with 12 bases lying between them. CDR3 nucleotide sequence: TGTGCCTGGAGTCGCGAGACAGGATCCTACGAGCAGTACTTC. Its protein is CAWSRETGSYEQYF. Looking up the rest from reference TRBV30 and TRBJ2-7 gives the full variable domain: SQTIHQWPATLVQPVGSPLSLECTVEGTSNPNLYWYRQAAGRGLQLLFYSVGIGQISSEVPQNLSASRPQDRQFILSSKKLLLSDSGFYLCAWSRETGSYEQYFGPGTRLTVT.

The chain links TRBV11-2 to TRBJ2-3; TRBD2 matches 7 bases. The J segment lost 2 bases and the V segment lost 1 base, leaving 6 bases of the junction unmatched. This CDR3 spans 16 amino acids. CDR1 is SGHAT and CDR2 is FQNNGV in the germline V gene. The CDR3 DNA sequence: TGTGCCAGCAGCTTAGGCCTAGGGAGGGTCACAGATACGCAGTATTTT. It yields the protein CASSLGLGRVTDTQYF.

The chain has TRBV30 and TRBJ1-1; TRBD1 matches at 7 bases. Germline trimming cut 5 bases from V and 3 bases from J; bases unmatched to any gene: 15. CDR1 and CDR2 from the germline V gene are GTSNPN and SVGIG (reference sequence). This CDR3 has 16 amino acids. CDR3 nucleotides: TGTGCCTGGGGCCCGTCCCGGACAGGCGGCTACACTGAAGCTTTCTTT. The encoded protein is CAWGPSRTGGYTEAFF.

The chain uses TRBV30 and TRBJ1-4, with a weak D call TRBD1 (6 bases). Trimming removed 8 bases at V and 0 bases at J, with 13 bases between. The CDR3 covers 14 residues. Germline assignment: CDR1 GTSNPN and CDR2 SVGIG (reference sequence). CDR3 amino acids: CAGNRETTNEKLFF. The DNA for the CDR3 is TGTGCCGGTAACAGGGAGACAACTAATGAAAAACTGTTTTTT.

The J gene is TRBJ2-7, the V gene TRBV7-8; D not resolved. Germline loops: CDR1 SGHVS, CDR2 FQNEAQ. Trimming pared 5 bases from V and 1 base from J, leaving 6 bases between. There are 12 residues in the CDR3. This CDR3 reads CASSLQSYEQYF. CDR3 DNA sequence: TGTGCCAGCAGCCTGCAGTCCTACGAGCAGTACTTC.

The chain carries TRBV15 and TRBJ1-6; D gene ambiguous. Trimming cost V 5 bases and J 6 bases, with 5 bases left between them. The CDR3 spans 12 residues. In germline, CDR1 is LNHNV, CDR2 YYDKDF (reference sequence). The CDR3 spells CATSVLNSPLHF. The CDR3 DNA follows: TGTGCCACCAGCGTCCTTAATTCACCCCTCCACTTT.

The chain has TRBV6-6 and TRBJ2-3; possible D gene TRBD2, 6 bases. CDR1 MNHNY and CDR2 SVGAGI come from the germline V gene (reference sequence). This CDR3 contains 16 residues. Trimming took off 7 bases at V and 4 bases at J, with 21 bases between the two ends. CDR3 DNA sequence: TGTGCCAGCACCCTAAAAGGGTGGAGGGAAGCAGATACGCAGTATTTT. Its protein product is CASTLKGWREADTQYF.

This chain's CDR3 is CASKPAGTSATDTQYF. The CDR3 bases are TGTGCCAGTAAACCGGCCGGGACTAGCGCCACAGATACGCAGTATTTT. The chain joins TRBV19 to TRBJ2-3; 10 bases fit TRBD2. V lost 7 bases, J lost 2 bases, and 9 bases stayed unmatched. The V gene's germline CDR1 is LNHDA and CDR2 SQIVND (reference sequence). CDR3 length equals 16 residues. Supplemented by reference TRBV19 and TRBJ2-3, the full variable domain reads DGGITQSPKYLFRKEGQNVTLSCEQNLNHDAMYWYRQDPGQGLRLIYYSQIVNDFQKGDIAEGYSVSREKKESFPLTVTSAQKNPTAFYLCASKPAGTSATDTQYFGPGTRLTVL.

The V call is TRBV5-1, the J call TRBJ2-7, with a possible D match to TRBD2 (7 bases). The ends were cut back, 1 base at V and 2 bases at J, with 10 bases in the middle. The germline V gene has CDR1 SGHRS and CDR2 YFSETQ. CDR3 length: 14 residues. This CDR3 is CASSLPGGTYEQYF. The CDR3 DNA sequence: TGCGCCAGCAGCTTGCCGGGGGGCACCTACGAGCAGTACTTC.

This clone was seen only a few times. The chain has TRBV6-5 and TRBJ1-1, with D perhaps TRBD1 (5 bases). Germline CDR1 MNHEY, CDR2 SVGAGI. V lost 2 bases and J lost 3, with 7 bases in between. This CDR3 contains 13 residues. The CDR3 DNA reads TGTGCCAGCAGTTACAAGGGGCACACTGAAGCTTTCTTT. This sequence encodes CASSYKGHTEAFF.

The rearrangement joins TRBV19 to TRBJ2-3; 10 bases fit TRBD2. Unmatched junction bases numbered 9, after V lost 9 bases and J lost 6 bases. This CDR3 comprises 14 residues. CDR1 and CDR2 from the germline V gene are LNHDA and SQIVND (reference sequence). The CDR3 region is CASRSSGRVDTQYF. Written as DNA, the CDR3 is TGTGCCAGCCGTTCTAGCGGGAGAGTTGATACGCAGTATTTT.

CDR3: CASSQAAGSETQYF. As DNA, the CDR3 is TGCGCCAGCAGCCAAGCTGCGGGGAGCGAGACCCAGTACTTC. The chain has TRBV4-1 and TRBJ2-5; maybe TRBD2 (6 bases). The CDR3 is 14 residues long. V was pared by 1 base and J by 5 bases, with 11 bases between. CDR1 and CDR2 from the germline V gene are MGHRA and YSYEKL.